Listed below are T cell receptor beta chains from one sample, sequenced in a study of spatial heterogeneity in lung cancer. TCRdb independently ran MiXCR on the 5' RACE reads; one entry per CDR3 protein. The sample contains several thousand distinct CDR3 sequences, roughly 6.4% of which appear only once. The specimen was lung tumor tissue, collected at surgery. The receptor set was obtained from a male donor with early-stage non-small cell lung cancer. Each CDR3 is given with its conserved first and last residue.

v_call	j_call	cdr3_aa
TRBV7-8	TRBJ1-4	CASSLEGVATNEKLFF
TRBV7-3	TRBJ2-2	CASSKTGTGELFF
TRBV7-9	TRBJ2-2	CASSPAPGTVKNGELFF
TRBV5-1	TRBJ2-5	CASSLTGGQETQYF
TRBV2	TRBJ2-1	CASRGPRLAGDSNEQFF
TRBV7-2	TRBJ1-3	CASSLGPTGNTIYF
TRBV28	TRBJ2-7	CASRPRGAKSYEQYF
TRBV7-3	TRBJ2-3	CASSLNAIAGGQGDTQYF
TRBV7-8	TRBJ1-5	CASSLRGPDQPQHF
TRBV20-1	TRBJ2-7	CSASRGGQRLSEQYF
TRBV7-2	TRBJ2-1	CASSSRTGLSREGNNEQFF
TRBV6-5	TRBJ2-2	CATREGVNTGELFF
TRBV6-5	TRBJ2-7	CASSYDSYEQYF
TRBV12-3/TRBV12-4	TRBJ1-6	CASSPTGGSYNSPLHF
TRBV10-3	TRBJ1-6	CAIRSAGQGNSPLHF
TRBV7-2	TRBJ1-5	CASSPTPLSNQPQHF
TRBV20-1	TRBJ1-1	CSARRDTEAFF
TRBV5-1	TRBJ2-3	CASREADTQYF
TRBV5-1	TRBJ2-7	CASSFGNTGGTYEQYF
TRBV7-9	TRBJ2-1	CASLGGGAFEQFF
TRBV7-2	TRBJ2-5	CASRAFETQYF
TRBV19	TRBJ2-5	CASSIGQGVETQYF
TRBV6-2/TRBV6-3	TRBJ2-7	CASSDTGYYEQYF
TRBV29-1	TRBJ2-7	CSVSQAYEQYF